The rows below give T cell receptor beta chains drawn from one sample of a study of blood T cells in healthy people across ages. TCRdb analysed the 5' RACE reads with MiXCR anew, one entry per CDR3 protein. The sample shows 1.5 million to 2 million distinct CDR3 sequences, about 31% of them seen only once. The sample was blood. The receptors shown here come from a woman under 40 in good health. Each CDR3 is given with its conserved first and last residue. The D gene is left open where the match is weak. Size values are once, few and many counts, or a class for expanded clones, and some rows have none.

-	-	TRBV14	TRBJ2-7	CASQGQPPYEQYF	TGTGCCAGCCAGGGACAACCACCCTACGAGCAGTACTTC
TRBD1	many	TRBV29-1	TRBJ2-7	CSVHHSTGVVDEQYF	TGCAGCGTCCATCATTCGACAGGGGTTGTAGACGAGCAGTACTTC
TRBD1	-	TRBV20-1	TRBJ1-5	CSARRVTTGDQPQHF	TGCAGTGCTAGGCGTGTTACGACAGGGGATCAGCCCCAGCATTTT
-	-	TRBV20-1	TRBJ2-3	CSAMTDLTSTDTQYF	TGCAGTGCGATGACCGATTTGACTAGCACAGATACGCAGTATTTT
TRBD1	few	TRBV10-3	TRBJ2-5	CAISERQGKETQYF	TGTGCCATCAGTGAGAGACAGGGAAAAGAGACCCAGTACTTC
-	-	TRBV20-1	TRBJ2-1	CSASSWDNEQFF	TGCAGTGCTAGCAGCTGGGACAATGAGCAGTTCTTC
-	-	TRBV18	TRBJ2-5	CASAGRWETQYF	TGTGCCAGCGCGGGACGTTGGGAGACCCAGTACTTC
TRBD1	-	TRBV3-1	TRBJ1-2	CASSYRDRGRILYGYTF	TGTGCCAGCAGCTACCGGGACAGGGGGCGAATTCTCTATGGCTACACCTTC
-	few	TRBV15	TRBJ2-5	CATSRVWEWGETQYF	TGTGCCACCAGCAGAGTGTGGGAGTGGGGGGAGACCCAGTACTTC
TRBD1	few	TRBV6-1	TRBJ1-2	CASSGRGTGGTSNYGYTF	TGTGCCAGCAGTGGCAGGGGGACAGGGGGGACCTCTAACTATGGCTACACCTTC
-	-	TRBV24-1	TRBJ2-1	CATSDLMGSEQFF	TGTGCCACCAGTGATTTGATGGGGAGTGAGCAGTTCTTC
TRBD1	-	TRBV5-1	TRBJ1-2	CASSLQTGGRSYGYTF	TGCGCCAGCAGCTTGCAGACAGGGGGCCGGAGCTATGGCTACACCTTC
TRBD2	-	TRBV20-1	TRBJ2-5	CSARDSEREYQETQYF	TGCAGTGCCAGAGATTCGGAGCGGGAGTACCAAGAGACCCAGTACTTC
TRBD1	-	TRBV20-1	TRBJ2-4	CSAPPETGLSKNIQYF	TGCAGTGCACCACCCGAGACAGGGCTCTCCAAAAACATTCAGTACTTC
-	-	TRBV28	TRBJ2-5	CASSPQDSQETQYF	TGTGCCAGCAGTCCACAGGACAGTCAAGAGACCCAGTACTTC
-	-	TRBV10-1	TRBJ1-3	CASSESVSSGNTIYF	TGCGCCAGCAGTGAGTCGGTCTCATCTGGAAACACCATATATTTT
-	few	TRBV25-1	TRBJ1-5	CASSEVGVAQPQHF	TGTGCCAGCAGTGAAGTAGGGGTGGCTCAGCCCCAGCATTTT
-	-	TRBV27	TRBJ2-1	CASSFLQGPLSYNEQFF	TGTGCCAGCAGTTTCCTGCAGGGGCCCCTCTCCTACAATGAGCAGTTCTTC
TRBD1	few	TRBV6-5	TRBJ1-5	CASSKQGAYSNQPQHF	TGTGCCAGCAGTAAACAGGGGGCCTATAGCAATCAGCCCCAGCATTTT
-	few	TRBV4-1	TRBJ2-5	CASSLGSTYQETQYF	TGCGCCAGCAGCTTAGGATCAACGTACCAAGAGACCCAGTACTTC
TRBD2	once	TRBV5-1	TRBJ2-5	CASRTGLAGALQETQYF	TGCGCCAGCAGAACGGGACTAGCGGGGGCCCTCCAAGAGACCCAGTACTTC
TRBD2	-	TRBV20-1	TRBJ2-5	CSAVTSGWDGEQYF	TGCAGTGCTGTAACTAGCGGGTGGGACGGCGAACAGTACTTC
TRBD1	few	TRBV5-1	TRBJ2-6	CASSLGDSRTRRANVLTF	TGCGCCAGCAGCTTGGGGGACAGCCGAACCCGTCGAGCCAACGTCCTGACTTTC
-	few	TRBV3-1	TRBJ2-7	CASSQAYERYF	TGTGCCAGCAGCCAAGCCTACGAGCGGTACTTC
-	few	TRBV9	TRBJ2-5	CASSPRGRRETQYF	TGTGCCAGCAGCCCACGAGGGCGAAGAGAGACCCAGTACTTC
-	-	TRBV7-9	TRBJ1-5	CASSLEGGRHPQHF	TGTGCCAGCAGCTTAGAGGGGGGCCGTCACCCCCAGCATTTT
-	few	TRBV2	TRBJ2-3	CASRERDGEAWTTDTQYF	TGTGCCAGTAGGGAGAGGGACGGGGAAGCCTGGACCACAGATACGCAGTATTTT
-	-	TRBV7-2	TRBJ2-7	CASTFTGTLGEQYF	TGTGCCAGCACCTTCACAGGCACTCTGGGGGAGCAGTACTTC
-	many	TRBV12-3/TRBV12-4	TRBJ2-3	CASSFRGRQYF	TGTGCCAGCAGTTTCCGCGGCAGGCAGTATTTT
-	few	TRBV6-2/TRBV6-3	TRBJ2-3	CASRQGSWGSTDTQYF	TGTGCCAGCAGACAGGGCTCCTGGGGGAGCACAGATACGCAGTATTTT
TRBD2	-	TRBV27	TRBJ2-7	CASSLGSGLAAYNEQYF	TGTGCCAGCAGTTTAGGATCGGGACTAGCGGCCTACAATGAGCAGTACTTC
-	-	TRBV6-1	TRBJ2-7	CASREALLGYEQYF	TGTGCCAGCAGGGAAGCGCTATTGGGGTACGAGCAGTACTTC
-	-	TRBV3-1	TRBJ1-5	CASSQVQGSTAQHF	TGTGCCAGCAGCCAAGTTCAGGGCTCTACGGCCCAGCATTTT
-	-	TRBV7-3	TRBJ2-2	CASSLKRTGERFF	TGTGCCAGCAGCTTAAAACGTACCGGGGAGCGGTTTTTT
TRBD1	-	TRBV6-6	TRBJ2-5	CASTRQGSQETQYF	TGTGCCAGCACACGACAGGGGTCTCAAGAGACCCAGTACTTC
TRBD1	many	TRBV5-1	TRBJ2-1	CASRQDRATYNEQFF	TGCGCCAGCAGACAGGACAGGGCCACTTACAATGAGCAGTTCTTC
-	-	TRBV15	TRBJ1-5	CATSRDLEDQPQHF	TGTGCCACCAGCAGAGATCTAGAGGATCAGCCCCAGCATTTT
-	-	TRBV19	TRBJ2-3	CASSRWGDTDTQYF	TGTGCCAGTAGCAGGTGGGGGGACACAGATACGCAGTATTTT
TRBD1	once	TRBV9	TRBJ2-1	CVSSAKGAENNEQFF	TGTGTCAGCAGCGCAAAGGGGGCAGAAAACAATGAGCAGTTCTTC
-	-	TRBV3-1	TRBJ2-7	CASSQDRRSEQYF	TGTGCCAGCAGCCAAGATCGAAGGTCCGAGCAGTACTTC
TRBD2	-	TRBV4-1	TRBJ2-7	CASSPGGAGYEQYF	TGCGCCAGCAGTCCCGGGGGGGCGGGCTACGAGCAGTACTTC
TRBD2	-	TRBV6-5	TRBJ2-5	CASRAGGDIGTQYF	TGTGCCAGCAGAGCCGGGGGGGATATTGGGACCCAGTACTTC
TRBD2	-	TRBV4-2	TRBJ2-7	CASSKNSGGTGEPQYF	TGTGCCAGCAGCAAAAATAGCGGGGGGACCGGAGAGCCCCAGTACTTC
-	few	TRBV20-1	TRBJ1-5	CSAERGGRFNQPQHF	TGCAGTGCCGAACGCGGGGGGCGATTCAATCAGCCCCAGCATTTT
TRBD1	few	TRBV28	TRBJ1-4	CASSPHRGQGEKLFF	TGTGCCAGCAGTCCCCACAGGGGGCAGGGTGAAAAACTGTTTTTT
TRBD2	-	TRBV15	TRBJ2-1	CATSRAGGSGPYNEQFF	TGTGCCACCAGCAGAGCGGGGGGTAGCGGGCCTTACAATGAGCAGTTCTTC
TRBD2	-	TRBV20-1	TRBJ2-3	CSAPEASGSSDTQYF	TGCAGTGCTCCCGAGGCTAGCGGGAGTTCAGATACGCAGTATTTT
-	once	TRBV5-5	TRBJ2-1	CASSPGQRTYNEQFF	TGTGCCAGCAGCCCAGGACAGAGGACCTACAATGAGCAGTTCTTC
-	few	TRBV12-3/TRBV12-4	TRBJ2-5	CASSLSVEETQYF	TGTGCCAGCAGTCTCTCGGTGGAGGAGACCCAGTACTTC
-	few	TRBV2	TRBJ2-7	CASKVDRTTYEQYF	TGTGCCAGCAAAGTGGACAGAACGACCTACGAGCAGTACTTC
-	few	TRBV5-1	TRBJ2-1	CASRLVGANEQFF	TGCGCCAGCAGGCTGGTCGGGGCTAATGAGCAGTTCTTC
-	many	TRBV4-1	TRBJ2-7	CASSRDLAYEQYF	TGCGCCAGCAGCCGAGACTTAGCCTACGAGCAGTACTTC
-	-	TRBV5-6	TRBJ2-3	CASSLNQGGEVGTDTQYF	TGTGCCAGCAGCTTGAACCAGGGGGGCGAGGTCGGTACAGATACGCAGTATTTT
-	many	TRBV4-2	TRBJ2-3	CASSQDPASLTFTDTQYF	TGTGCCAGCAGCCAAGATCCGGCGAGCCTAACTTTCACAGATACGCAGTATTTT
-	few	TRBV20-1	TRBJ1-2	CSARGSFGYTF	TGCAGTGCTAGAGGGAGTTTTGGCTACACCTTC